These 29 T cell receptor beta chains share one sample of origin, sequenced in a study of T cell responses to AZD1222 COVID-19 vaccine. The repertoire was sequenced with immunoSEQ multiplex PCR; TCRdb's copy has only in-frame clones and lacks some. Of 95,000 to 130,000 clones in the sample, less than 90% were seen once. The starting material was peripheral blood, obtained on day 0 of AZD1222 vaccination. The receptors originated from an adult in good health.

This clone was seen a single time. This sequence joins TRBV6-1 and TRBJ1-5, with D unclear. The CDR3 length is 13 residues. Germline CDR1 MNHNS, CDR2 SASEGT. V was trimmed by 3 bases and J by 2 bases, leaving 5 bases between them. In nucleotides, the CDR3 is TGTGCCAGCAGTGACCGGGGCAATCAGCCCCAGCATTTT. It translates to CASSDRGNQPQHF.

This clone has only one observation. CDR3 sequence (DNA): TGTGCCAGCAGTCCGGACTTCTGGAACACTGAAGCTTTCTTT. It is translated as CASSPDFWNTEAFF. V is TRBV6-4 and J is TRBJ1-1; D gene unclear. Germline V gene data show CDR1 as MRHNA and CDR2 as SNTAGT. V was clipped by 5 bases and J by 1 base, with 11 bases between them. The CDR3 spans 14 residues.

The chain recombines TRBV5-1 with TRBJ2-7, with 7 bases fitting TRBD2. Per the germline V gene, CDR1 is SGHRS and CDR2 is YFSETQ. This CDR3 has 15 amino acids. Trimming took 4 bases from V and 0 from J; bases not matched to a gene: 7. The CDR3, as DNA: TGCGCCAGCAGCCTACGGGGAGGGATCTCCTACGAGCAGTACTTC. Amino acid sequence: CASSLRGGISYEQYF.

The chain is built from TRBV6-5 and TRBJ1-2; 7 nucleotides line up with TRBD1. Germline trimming cut 4 bases from V and 3 bases from J; bases unmatched to any gene: 11. Germline V gives CDR1 MNHEY, CDR2 SVGAGI. CDR3 length: 16 amino acids. The CDR3: CASSWSEGAGYYGYTF. Here the CDR3 DNA reads TGTGCCAGCAGTTGGTCTGAGGGGGCGGGTTACTATGGCTACACCTTC.

This chain links TRBV15 with TRBJ2-3; 12 nucleotides agree with TRBD2. The germline CDR1 and CDR2 sequences are LNHNV and YYDKDF (reference sequence). The CDR3 length is 17 residues. Unmatched junction bases numbered 6, after V lost 3 bases and J lost 2 bases. CDR3: CATSSGTSGSYTDTQYF. The CDR3 coding sequence is TGTGCCACCAGCAGCGGGACTAGCGGGTCCTACACAGATACGCAGTATTTT. Using reference TRBV15 and TRBJ2-3 for the parts outside the CDR3, the full variable domain is DAMVIQNPRYQVTQFGKPVTLSCSQTLNHNVMYWYQQKSSQAPKLLFHYYDKDFNNEADTPDNFQSRRPNTSFCFLDIRSPGLGDTAMYLCATSSGTSGSYTDTQYFGPGTRLTVL.

The chain recombines TRBV10-3 with TRBJ2-7; D remains ambiguous. V dropped 6 bases and J dropped 6 bases, with 12 bases sitting between them. Germline assignment: CDR1 ENHRY and CDR2 SYGVKD. This CDR3 contains 12 residues. CDR3 sequence (DNA): TGTGCCATCAGATCGGAAGCCGGCGAGCAGTACTTC. Protein sequence: CAIRSEAGEQYF.

This chain connects TRBV20-1 to TRBJ1-5, with 10 nucleotides matching TRBD1. With 3 bases clipped from V and 5 bases from J, the junction kept 7 bases outside the gene matches. Looked up from germline, CDR1 is DFQATT and CDR2 is SNEGSKA (reference sequence). CDR3 length: 15 residues. This CDR3 is CSASGTGVEDQPQHF. Written as DNA, the CDR3 is TGCAGTGCTAGTGGGACAGGGGTAGAAGATCAGCCCCAGCATTTT.

This clone was seen only once. The V gene is TRBV3-1 (or the pseudogene TRBV3-2), the J gene TRBJ1-4, with D possibly TRBD1 on 5 matching bases. The CDR3 totals 16 residues. In germline, CDR1 is LGHDT, CDR2 YNNKEL (reference sequence). V was cut by 1 base and J by 8 bases, with 17 bases left in between. The CDR3 spells CASSQALGVKGEKLFF. The CDR3 DNA sequence: TGTGCCAGCAGCCAAGCGCTGGGGGTTAAGGGGGAAAAACTGTTTTTT.

This chain links TRBV19 with TRBJ2-5, with a possible D match to TRBD2 (6 bases). This CDR3 region has 15 residues. V gave up 3 bases and J gave up 4 bases, with 15 bases separating them. CDR1 is LNHDA and CDR2 is SQIVND in the germline V gene (reference sequence). The CDR3 DNA reads as TGTGCCAGTAGTATCGGGCTAGCCGGGGGAGAGACCCAGTACTTC. It codes for CASSIGLAGGETQYF.

V and J are TRBV28 and TRBJ1-1; D not certain. Germline V CDR1 and CDR2: MDHEN, SYDVKM. The V end lost 4 bases, the J end lost 5 bases, and 5 bases lay between the germline ends. This CDR3 is built from 11 residues. CDR3: CASSYITEAFF. In DNA, the CDR3 is TGTGCCAGCAGTTATATAACTGAAGCTTTCTTT.

J is TRBJ1-2 and V is TRBV7-9; D is ambiguous. Germline values: CDR1 SEHNR, CDR2 FQNEAQ (reference sequence). The CDR3 consists of 13 residues. Deletions cut 1 base from V and 8 bases from J, with 11 bases between. CDR3 in DNA: TGTGCCAGCAGCTTAGGACGGTTGGACGGCTACACCTTC. Translated, it gives CASSLGRLDGYTF.

V is TRBV13 and J is TRBJ2-3; 7 bases agree with TRBD1. Per germline, CDR1 PRHDT and CDR2 FYEKMQ (reference sequence). The V gene end was trimmed by 2 bases and the J gene end by 0 bases; junction bases not matched to a gene: 2. The CDR3 totals 15 residues. CDR3 sequence reads: CASSLSQGSTDTQYF. CDR3 bases: TGTGCCAGCAGCTTATCACAGGGGAGCACAGATACGCAGTATTTT.

V is TRBV18 and J is TRBJ2-7; no firm D call. The length of the CDR3 is 14 residues. Trimming removed 1 base at V and 4 bases at J, with 11 bases between. Germline CDR1 is KGHSH and CDR2 is LQKENI. As DNA, the CDR3 is TGTGCCAGCTCACCACGGAGTGACGTATACGAGCAGTACTTC. Protein sequence: CASSPRSDVYEQYF.

This clone was counted a single time. One end of the junction does not line up with germline, which may come from a read error. The rearrangement links TRBV30 to TRBJ2-7; a possible D gene is TRBD2 (6 bases). The CDR3 is 13 residues long. Germline-derived CDR1 and CDR2 are GTSNPN and SVGIG (reference sequence). Here the CDR3 reads CAGRIGSSYEQYF. The CDR3 bases are TGTGCCGGGAGGATAGGCAGCTCCTACGAGCAGTACTTC.

The table lists this clone with a few counts. The V and J genes are TRBV7-2 and TRBJ1-1; D is uncertain. The CDR3 has 15 amino acids. The germline CDR1 and CDR2 sequences are SGHTA and FQGNSA. V shed 5 bases and J shed 0 bases, with 13 bases lying between them. The CDR3 DNA is TGTGCCAGCAGCCTCCGTATAAGTTTGAACACTGAAGCTTTCTTT. Encoded protein: CASSLRISLNTEAFF. Together with reference TRBV7-2 and TRBJ1-1, the CDR3 gives the full variable domain: GAGVSQSPSNKVTEKGKDVELRCDPISGHTALYWYRQSLGQGLEFLIYFQGNSAPDKSGLPSDRFSAERTGGSVSTLTIQRTQQEDSAVYLCASSLRISLNTEAFFGQGTRLTVV.

The J gene is TRBJ1-5, the V gene TRBV7-9, with a possible D match to TRBD1 (5 bases). The CDR3 has 13 residues. Germline V CDR1 and CDR2: SEHNR, FQNEAQ (reference sequence). Deletions cut 5 bases from V and 6 bases from J, with 11 bases between. In nucleotides, the CDR3 is TGTGCCAGCAGCCTCGAGGGGTTTCAGCCCCAGCATTTT. Translating gives CASSLEGFQPQHF.

The V call is TRBV18, the J call TRBJ2-7; 9 nucleotides agree with TRBD1. The CDR3 contains 13 residues. J gave up 1 base and V 8 bases, and 3 bases lay outside the gene matches. The V gene's germline CDR1 is KGHSH and CDR2 LQKENI. Here the CDR3 DNA reads TGTGCCAGCGAGGGACAGGGTTCCTACGAGCAGTACTTC. Encoded protein: CASEGQGSYEQYF.

The chain couples TRBV5-1 to TRBJ1-3; a possible D gene is TRBD1 (6 bases). This CDR3 is 15 amino acids long. Germline V CDR1 and CDR2: SGHRS, YFSETQ. V was cut by 4 bases and J by 8 bases, with 19 bases left in between. In nucleotides, the CDR3 is TGCGCCAGCAGCCGCCGGGACAACAGCCGGGACACCATATATTTT. This translates into CASSRRDNSRDTIYF.

CDR3 residues: CASRMGVYSNQPQHF. DNA of the CDR3: TGTGCCAGTAGAATGGGGGTCTATAGCAATCAGCCCCAGCATTTT. The chain uses TRBV19 and TRBJ1-5, with D maybe TRBD1 (5 bases). This CDR3 spans 15 amino acids. Trimming cost V 6 bases and J 0 bases, with 12 bases left between them. Germline V lookup: CDR1 LNHDA, CDR2 SQIVND (reference sequence).

This sequence joins TRBV6-6 and TRBJ1-5; D may be TRBD1 (6 bases). From germline, CDR1 is MNHNY and CDR2 SVGAGI (reference sequence). Trimming cost V 4 bases and J 4 bases, with 11 bases left between them. The CDR3 has 14 residues. This CDR3 is CASSFPGTNQPQHF. For the CDR3, the DNA is TGTGCCAGCAGTTTTCCGGGGACAAATCAGCCCCAGCATTTT.

The chain combines TRBV5-6 with TRBJ2-3, with D tentatively TRBD2 (5 bases). The CDR3 covers 14 residues. From germline, CDR1 is SGHDT and CDR2 YYEEEE. Trimming took off 1 base at V and 3 bases at J, with 9 bases between the two ends. The CDR3 nucleotides read TGTGCCAGCAGCTTGCCGGAGCGGACAGATACGCAGTATTTT. Translating it yields CASSLPERTDTQYF.

The chain employs TRBV7-8 and TRBJ2-2; 7 bases map to TRBD1. Germline-derived CDR1 and CDR2 are SGHVS and FQNEAQ. The CDR3 has 15 amino acids. The ends lost 7 bases at V and 1 base at J; junction bases unmatched: 6. The CDR3 protein is CASTLQGLNTGELFF. For the CDR3, the DNA is TGTGCCAGCACCCTACAGGGGCTGAACACCGGGGAGCTGTTTTTT.

This chain links TRBV29-1 with TRBJ2-1; possibly TRBD2 for D (5 bases). Germline V gene lookup returns CDR1 SQVTM and CDR2 ANQGSEA. The CDR3 extends over 11 amino acids. V lost 2 bases and J lost 12, with 11 bases in between. The CDR3 protein is CSVEKDRGQFF. The CDR3 DNA follows: TGCAGCGTTGAAAAGGACCGGGGGCAGTTCTTC.

This clone showed up just once. V gene TRBV30 combines with J gene TRBJ1-5; the D is unclear. V was pared by 7 bases and J by 3 bases, with 13 bases between. CDR3 length: 13 residues. Germline loops: CDR1 GTSNPN, CDR2 SVGIG (reference sequence). The CDR3, as DNA: TGTGCCTCCCAAGCCAGTGCCAATCAGCCCCAGCATTTT. It yields the protein CASQASANQPQHF.

A few counts support this clone. This chain links TRBV20-1 with TRBJ1-1; D is ambiguous. Trimming left V 3 bases short and J 0 bases short, with 8 bases between. Germline lookup yields CDR1 DFQATT and CDR2 SNEGSKA (reference sequence). This CDR3 is built from 13 residues. This CDR3 is CSASGSMNTEAFF. CDR3 DNA sequence: TGCAGTGCTAGTGGGAGCATGAACACTGAAGCTTTCTTT.

The rearrangement uses TRBV10-2 and TRBJ2-1; D is unresolved. From germline, CDR1 is WSHSY and CDR2 SAAADI. The V and J ends lost 6 bases and 8 bases respectively, with 8 bases between them. The CDR3 runs 11 residues. CDR3 residues: CASRLWDEQFF. The CDR3 coding sequence is TGCGCCAGCAGACTCTGGGATGAGCAGTTCTTC.

This sequence joins TRBV10-3 and TRBJ1-5; D call uncertain. Germline loops: CDR1 ENHRY, CDR2 SYGVKD. The length of the CDR3 is 15 residues. V gave up 3 bases and J gave up 7 bases, with 16 bases separating them. CDR3 in amino acids: CAISDEPGGGQPQHF. CDR3 nucleotide sequence: TGTGCCATCAGTGACGAGCCAGGTGGTGGGCAGCCCCAGCATTTT.

This chain links TRBV13 with TRBJ2-7, with D possibly called TRBD1 or TRBD2 (5 bases each). This CDR3 has 15 residues. In germline, CDR1 is PRHDT, CDR2 FYEKMQ (reference sequence). Trimming took 3 bases from V and 0 from J, leaving 12 bases between them. Written as DNA, the CDR3 is TGTGCCAGCAGCTTCCGGGACGACGGCTCCTACGAGCAGTACTTC. Encoded protein: CASSFRDDGSYEQYF.

CDR3 region: CAWSRRLATGEQYF. The CDR3, as DNA: TGTGCCTGGAGTAGACGACTAGCTACGGGCGAGCAGTACTTC. The chain carries TRBV30 and TRBJ2-7, with 7 bases lining up with TRBD2. The length of the CDR3 is 14 residues. Trimming at V came to 2 bases and at J to 6 bases, leaving 10 bases not matched to a gene. CDR1 and CDR2 (germline): GTSNPN, SVGIG (reference sequence).